This T cell receptor beta chain was identified during a study of cytomegalovirus exposure and HLA in healthy donors. The study ran its PCR with 60 Vbeta and 13 Jbeta primers. Some clones are missing from TCRdb's copy, which holds only in-frame ones; the method was immunoSEQ multiplex PCR. In the table there are 68,000 or so clones, 70% to 90% of which are singletons. The V gene end was trimmed by 1 base and the J gene end by 6 bases; junction bases not matched to a gene: 12. Germline CDR1 and CDR2: SNHLY and FYNNEI. The CDR3 totals 18 residues. This chain uses TRBV2 with TRBJ1-4, with 9 bases that match TRBD1. The sequence derives from a human donor in good health. The specimen sequenced was PBMCs. The CDR3 is CASSEDRGPLGMDEKLFF. The CDR3 bases are TGTGCCAGCAGTGAAGACAGGGGGCCCCTAGGGATGGATGAAAAACTGTTTTTT.